This T cell receptor beta chain was profiled in a study of cytomegalovirus exposure and HLA in healthy donors. PCR was performed using 60 Vbeta and 13 Jbeta primers. Clones were read by immunoSEQ multiplex PCR, and TCRdb kept only the in-frame ones, dropping some. Of approximately 150,000 clones listed, 77% are singletons. The germline gives CDR1 GTSNPN, CDR2 SVGIG (reference sequence). Trimming shortened V by 6 bases and J by 7 bases, and 11 bases separated the two germline ends. This CDR3 region has 11 residues. Donors were nominally healthy when sampled, though unrecorded immune exposures were likely. General study results and limits: Several of the most significant clusters were apparently associated with common viral pathogens in a later analysis. TCR beta chain V- and J-gene trimming was linked, in a later analysis, to a missense variant in DCLRE1C. Accurate predictions that matched the HLA-A and HLA-B alleles of most subjects were reportedly made from TCR beta sequences.

Concerning this clone itself: Its target is unknown.

The clonotype comes from a woman younger than 45 in good health and CMV-seropositive. The chain has TRBV30 and TRBJ2-3; D is unresolved. What was sequenced was PBMCs. CDR3 DNA: TGTGCCTGTTCAAGCGCCAATACGCAGTATTTT. As protein: CACSSANTQYF.